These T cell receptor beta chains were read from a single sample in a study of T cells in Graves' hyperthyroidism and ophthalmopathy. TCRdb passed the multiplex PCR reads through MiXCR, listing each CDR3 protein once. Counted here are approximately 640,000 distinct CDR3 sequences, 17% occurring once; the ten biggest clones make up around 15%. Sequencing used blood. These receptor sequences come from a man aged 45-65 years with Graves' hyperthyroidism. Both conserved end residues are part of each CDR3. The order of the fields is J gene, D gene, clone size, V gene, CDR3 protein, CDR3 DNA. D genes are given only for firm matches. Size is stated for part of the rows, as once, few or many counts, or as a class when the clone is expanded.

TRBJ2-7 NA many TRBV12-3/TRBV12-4 CASSWAAEGEQYF TGTGCCAGCAGTTGGGCAGCCGAGGGAGAGCAGTACTTC
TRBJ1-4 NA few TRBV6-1 CASSPRGGSEKLFF TGTGCCAGCAGCCCGAGGGGCGGGAGCGAAAAACTGTTTTTT
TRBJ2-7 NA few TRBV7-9 CASSLALAEGHEQYF TGTGCCAGCAGCTTAGCGCTCGCCGAAGGCCACGAGCAGTACTTC
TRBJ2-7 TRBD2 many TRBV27 CASSAGTSGRFYEQYF TGTGCCAGCAGTGCCGGGACTAGCGGGAGGTTCTACGAGCAGTACTTC
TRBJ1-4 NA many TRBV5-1 CASSLGATNEKLFF TGCGCCAGCAGCCTGGGGGCAACTAATGAAAAACTGTTTTTT
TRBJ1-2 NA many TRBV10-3 CAISEFEDYGYTF TGTGCCATCAGTGAGTTTGAGGACTATGGCTACACCTTC
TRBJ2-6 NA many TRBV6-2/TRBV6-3 CASSRATVPWANVLTF TGTGCCAGCAGCCGCGCGACAGTCCCATGGGCCAACGTCCTGACTTTC
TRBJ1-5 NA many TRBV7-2 CASSLGSLRGNNQPQHF TGTGCCAGCAGCTTAGGCTCTCTTCGGGGTAACAATCAGCCCCAGCATTTT
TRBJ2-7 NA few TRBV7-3 CASSPGHANYEQYF TGTGCCAGCAGCCCAGGCCATGCCAACTACGAGCAGTACTTC
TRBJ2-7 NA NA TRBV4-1 CASSQAEELLYEQYF TGCGCCAGCAGCCAAGCGGAAGAGCTTCTCTACGAGCAGTACTTC
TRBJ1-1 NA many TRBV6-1 CASRMTERNTEAFF TGTGCCAGCAGAATGACAGAACGGAACACTGAAGCTTTCTTT
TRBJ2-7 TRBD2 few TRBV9 CASSGTRGDEQYF TGTGCCAGCAGCGGGACGCGGGGGGACGAGCAGTACTTC
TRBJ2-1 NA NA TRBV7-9 CAILQGLDTYNEQFF TGTGCCATCTTACAGGGACTTGACACTTACAATGAGCAGTTCTTC
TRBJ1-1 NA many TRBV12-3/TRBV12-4 CASSFVRTEAFF TGTGCCAGCAGTTTTGTTAGGACTGAAGCTTTCTTT
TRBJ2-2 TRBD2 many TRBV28 CASKAGENTGELFF TGTGCCAGCAAAGCGGGAGAGAACACCGGGGAGCTGTTTTTT
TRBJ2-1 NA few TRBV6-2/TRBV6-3 CASSINGDNEQFF TGTGCCAGCAGTATTAATGGGGACAATGAGCAGTTCTTC
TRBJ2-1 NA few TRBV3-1 CASSHLGRANEQFF TGTGCCAGCAGCCACCTCGGACGGGCCAATGAGCAGTTCTTC
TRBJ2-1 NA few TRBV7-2 CASSSDLEYPERYNEQFF TGTGCCAGCAGCTCGGACCTAGAGTACCCCGAACGCTACAATGAGCAGTTCTTC
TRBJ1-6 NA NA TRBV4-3 CASSPQGNYNPPLHF TGCGCCAGCAGCCCGCAGGGGAACTATAATCCACCCCTCCACTTT
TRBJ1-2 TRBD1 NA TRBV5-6 CASSTRDRGIYGYTF TGTGCCAGCAGTACTCGGGACAGGGGTATTTATGGCTACACCTTC
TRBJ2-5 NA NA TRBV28 CASSLLLRQAEETQYF TGTGCCAGCAGTTTATTACTACGTCAAGCGGAAGAGACCCAGTACTTC
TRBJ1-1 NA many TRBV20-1 CSARPGPNTEAFF TGCAGTGCTAGACCTGGGCCCAACACTGAAGCTTTCTTT
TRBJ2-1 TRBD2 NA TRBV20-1 CSANDGLADYNEQFF TGCAGTGCTAACGACGGACTAGCGGACTACAATGAGCAGTTCTTC
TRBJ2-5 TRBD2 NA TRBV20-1 CSARPLLAGSGETQYF TGCAGTGCTAGGCCATTGTTAGCGGGATCTGGGGAGACCCAGTACTTC
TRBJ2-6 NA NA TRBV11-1 CASSLVKLGDGPNSGANVLTF TGTGCCAGCAGCTTAGTCAAACTTGGGGACGGACCCAACTCTGGGGCCAACGTCCTGACTTTC
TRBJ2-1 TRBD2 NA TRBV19 CASSIPSGGYNKQFF TGTGCCAGTAGTATCCCCAGCGGGGGTTACAATAAGCAGTTCTTC
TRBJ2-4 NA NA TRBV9 CASSVAAGQQGGNIQYF TGTGCCAGCAGCGTAGCGGCAGGCCAGCAAGGGGGAAACATTCAGTACTTC
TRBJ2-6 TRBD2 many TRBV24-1 CATSDSGLAGEGAGANVLTF TGTGCCACCAGTGATTCGGGACTAGCGGGAGAAGGGGCTGGGGCCAACGTCCTGACTTTC
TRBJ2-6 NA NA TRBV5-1 CASSFGDSGANVLTF TGCGCCAGCAGCTTTGGGGACTCTGGGGCCAACGTCCTGACTTTC
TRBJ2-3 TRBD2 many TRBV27 CASRHPLAGGSTDTQYF TGTGCCAGCAGACACCCCTTAGCGGGAGGCAGCACAGATACGCAGTATTTT
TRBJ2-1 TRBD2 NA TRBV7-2 CASSPGGLAAYNEQFF TGTGCCAGCAGCCCCGGCGGACTAGCAGCCTACAATGAGCAGTTCTTC
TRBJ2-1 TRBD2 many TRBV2 CASSEFLAGGPIAYNEQFF TGTGCCAGCAGTGAATTTCTAGCGGGAGGTCCGATTGCTTACAATGAGCAGTTCTTC
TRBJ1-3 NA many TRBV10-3 CAIMTTSSGNTIYF TGTGCCATCATGACCACTAGCTCTGGAAACACCATATATTTT
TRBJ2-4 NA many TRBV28 CASSFGTLAKNIQYF TGTGCCAGCAGTTTCGGGACCCTAGCCAAAAACATTCAGTACTTC
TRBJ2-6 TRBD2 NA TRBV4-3 CASSQEGLAGVLGANVLTF TGCGCCAGCAGCCAAGAAGGGCTAGCGGGAGTGCTAGGGGCCAACGTCCTGACTTTC
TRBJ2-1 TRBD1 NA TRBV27 CASRIGQGAEQFF TGTGCCAGCAGGATAGGACAGGGGGCTGAGCAGTTCTTC
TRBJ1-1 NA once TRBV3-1 CASGQDRGWRNTEAFF TGTGCCAGCGGCCAAGATCGGGGGTGGAGGAACACTGAAGCTTTCTTT
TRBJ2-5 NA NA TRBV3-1 CASSARDWYQETQYF TGTGCCAGCAGCGCCCGGGACTGGTACCAAGAGACCCAGTACTTC
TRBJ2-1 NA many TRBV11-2 CASSSSRGSPYNEQFF TGTGCCAGCAGCTCCTCTCGGGGGTCCCCCTACAATGAGCAGTTCTTC
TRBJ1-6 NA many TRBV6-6 CASSYSQSSSYNSPLHF TGTGCCAGCAGTTACTCGCAGAGTAGCAGCTATAATTCACCCCTCCACTTT